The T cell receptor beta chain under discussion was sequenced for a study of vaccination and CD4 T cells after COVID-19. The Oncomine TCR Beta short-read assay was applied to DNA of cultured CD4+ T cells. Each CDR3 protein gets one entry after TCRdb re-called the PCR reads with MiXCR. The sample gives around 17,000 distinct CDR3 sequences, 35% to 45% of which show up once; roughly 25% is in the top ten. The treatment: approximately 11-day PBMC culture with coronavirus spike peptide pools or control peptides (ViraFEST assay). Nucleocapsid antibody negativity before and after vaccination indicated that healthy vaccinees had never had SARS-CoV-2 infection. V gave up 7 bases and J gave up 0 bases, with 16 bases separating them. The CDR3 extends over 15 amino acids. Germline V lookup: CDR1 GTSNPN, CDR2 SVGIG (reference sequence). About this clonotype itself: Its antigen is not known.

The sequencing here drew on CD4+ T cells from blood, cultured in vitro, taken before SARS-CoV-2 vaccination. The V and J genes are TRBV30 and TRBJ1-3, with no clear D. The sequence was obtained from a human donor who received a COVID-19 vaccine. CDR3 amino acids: CAFQWRRSSGNTIYF. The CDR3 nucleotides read TGTGCCTTTCAATGGAGGAGAAGCTCTGGAAACACCATATATTTT.